A single sample gave rise to the 9 T cell receptor beta chains below, sequenced in a study of OX40 agonist ivuxolimab in advanced cancers. The table came from immunoSEQ multiplex PCR; TCRdb's copy has only in-frame clones and leaves some out. The data contain tens of thousands of clones, roughly 92% of them singletons. The specimen was CD4+ or CD8+ T cells sorted from blood, collected in a trial of the OX40 agonist ivuxolimab. All receptors come from an adult with an advanced solid tumor such as melanoma, head and neck, liver or kidney cancer.

V gene TRBV18 combines with J gene TRBJ1-1; D gene unclear. V was pared by 3 bases and J by 2 bases, with 7 bases between. Germline assignment: CDR1 KGHSH and CDR2 LQKENI. This CDR3 contains 13 residues. The CDR3 is CASSPSSNTEAFF. CDR3 nucleotides: TGTGCCAGCTCACCCTCCTCTAACACTGAAGCTTTCTTT.

This chain connects TRBV4-2 to TRBJ1-2, with 7 bases matching TRBD1. Germline CDR1 is LGHNA and CDR2 is YNFKEQ. Trimming removed 1 base from V and 7 bases from J; junction bases left unmatched: 9. This CDR3 has 15 residues. In DNA, the CDR3 is TGTGCCAGCAGCCAAGTCGGAGACAGGGCGGGTGGCTACACCTTC. As protein: CASSQVGDRAGGYTF.

This chain joins TRBV18 and TRBJ1-2, with 9 positions matching TRBD1. The V and J ends lost 3 bases and 4 bases, in that order; junction bases with no gene match: 3. CDR3 length equals 14 residues. In germline, CDR1 is KGHSH, CDR2 LQKENI. CDR3 protein: CASSPGDRAYGYTF. CDR3 coding DNA: TGTGCCAGCTCACCCGGGGACAGGGCCTATGGCTACACCTTC.

Here the CDR3 DNA reads TGTGCCAGCAGTCTGGACCGATACGAGCAGTACTTC. Translated: CASSLDRYEQYF. This chain uses TRBV6-1 with TRBJ2-7; D gene unclear. Germline V gene data show CDR1 as MNHNS and CDR2 as SASEGT. The CDR3 loop spans 12 amino acids. The germline V and J ends were trimmed by 5 bases and 4 bases, with 9 bases remaining between them.

The V gene is TRBV19, the J gene TRBJ1-5, with no clear D. Trimming shortened V by 0 bases and J by 0 bases, and 6 bases separated the two germline ends. This CDR3 is built from 15 residues. Germline V gene data show CDR1 as LNHDA and CDR2 as SQIVND (reference sequence). CDR3 sequence (DNA): TGTGCCAGTAGTATAGACCGGCATAGCAATCAGCCCCAGCATTTT. It codes for CASSIDRHSNQPQHF.

This chain uses TRBV19 with TRBJ2-7, with D perhaps matching TRBD2 (5 bases). The CDR3 is 14 amino acids. CDR1 is LNHDA, CDR2 SQIVND, per germline (reference sequence). V gave up 3 bases and J gave up 7 bases, with 16 bases separating them. This CDR3 is CASSINARTGEQYF. CDR3 sequence (DNA): TGTGCCAGTAGTATTAATGCCCGTACGGGGGAGCAGTACTTC.

The genes are TRBV28 and TRBJ2-4, with TRBD2 as a possible D gene (5 bases). V lost 3 bases and J 5 bases, leaving 11 bases between the germline ends. CDR1 and CDR2 (germline): MDHEN, SYDVKM. The CDR3 is made up of 14 amino acids. The CDR3 here is CASSFPSQENIQYF. The CDR3 region has the DNA TGTGCCAGCAGTTTTCCTAGCCAGGAAAACATTCAGTACTTC.

This chain connects TRBV9 to TRBJ1-4, with 8 bases identical to TRBD1. The CDR3 spans 18 residues. CDR1 and CDR2 (germline): SGDLS, YYNGEE. J gave up 3 bases and V 4 bases, and 14 bases lay outside the gene matches. The CDR3 DNA reads TGTGCCAGCAGCCCTCAGGACAGGGCCCCGGGCTCTAATGAAAAACTGTTTTTT. This translates into CASSPQDRAPGSNEKLFF.

The V gene is TRBV7-9, the J gene TRBJ2-6; no reliable D call. Deletions cut 0 bases from V and 3 bases from J, with 0 bases between. Looked up from germline, CDR1 is SEHNR and CDR2 is FQNEAQ (reference sequence). This CDR3 is built from 13 residues. CDR3 protein: CASSLAGANVLTF. The DNA for the CDR3 is TGTGCCAGCAGCTTAGCTGGGGCCAACGTCCTGACTTTC.